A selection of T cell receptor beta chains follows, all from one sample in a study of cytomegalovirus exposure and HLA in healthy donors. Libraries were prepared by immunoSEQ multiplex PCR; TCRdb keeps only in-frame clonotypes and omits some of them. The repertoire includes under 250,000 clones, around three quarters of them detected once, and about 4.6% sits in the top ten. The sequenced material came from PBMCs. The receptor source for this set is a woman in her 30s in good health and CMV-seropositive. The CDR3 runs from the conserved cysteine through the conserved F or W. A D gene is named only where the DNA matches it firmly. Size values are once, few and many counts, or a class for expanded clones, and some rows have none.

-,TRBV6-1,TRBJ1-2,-,CASSVKGYGYTF,TGTGCCAGCAGTGTCAAGGGGTATGGCTACACCTTC
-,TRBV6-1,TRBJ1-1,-,CASRATRKPNTEAFF,TGTGCCAGCAGGGCGACCAGGAAACCGAACACTGAAGCTTTCTTT
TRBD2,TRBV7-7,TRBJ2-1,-,CASSREGGLAGVNEQFF,TGTGCCAGCAGCCGCGAGGGTGGGCTAGCGGGGGTGAATGAGCAGTTCTTC
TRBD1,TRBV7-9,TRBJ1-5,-,CSSSALFTGQGNQPQHF,TGTTCCAGCAGCGCTCTGTTTACGGGACAGGGAAATCAGCCCCAGCATTTT
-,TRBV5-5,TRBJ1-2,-,CASSRPGGLGYTF,TGTGCCAGCAGCCGACCCGGGGGGCTCGGCTACACCTTC
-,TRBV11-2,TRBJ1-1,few,CASSTRARNTEAFF,TGTGCCAGCAGCACTAGGGCTCGGAACACTGAAGCTTTCTTT
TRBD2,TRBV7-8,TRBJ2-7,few,CASSDRTSGPYEQYF,TGTGCCAGCAGCGATCGGACTAGCGGACCCTACGAGCAGTACTTC
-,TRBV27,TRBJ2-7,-,CASSAGSSYEQYF,TGTGCCAGCAGTGCAGGGTCCTCCTACGAGCAGTACTTC
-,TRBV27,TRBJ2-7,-,CASSLEGGPPYEQYF,TGTGCCAGCAGTTTGGAGGGCGGGCCCCCCTACGAGCAGTACTTC
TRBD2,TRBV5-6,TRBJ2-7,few,CASSLGRGSDEQYF,TGTGCCAGCAGCTTGGGGCGGGGGAGTGACGAGCAGTACTTC
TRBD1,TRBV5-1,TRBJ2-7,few,CASSPGQGPFYEQYF,TGCGCCAGCAGCCCCGGACAGGGGCCGTTCTACGAGCAGTACTTC
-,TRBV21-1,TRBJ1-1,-,CASSATPGSTEAFF,TGTGCCAGCAGCGCAACCCCCGGGAGCACTGAAGCTTTCTTT
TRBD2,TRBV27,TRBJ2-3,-,CASSMTSAPTDTQYF,TGTGCCAGCAGTATGACTAGCGCGCCCACAGATACGCAGTATTTT
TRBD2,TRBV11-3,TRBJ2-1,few,CASSVPGTSGGEQFF,TGTGCCAGCAGCGTACCCGGGACTAGCGGTGGTGAGCAGTTCTTC
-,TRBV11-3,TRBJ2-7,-,CASSPEGDSYSYEQYF,TGTGCCAGCAGCCCGGAGGGGGACAGCTACTCCTACGAGCAGTACTTC
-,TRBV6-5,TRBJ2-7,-,CASSYGDSTYEQYF,TGTGCCAGCAGTTACGGTGACTCCACCTACGAGCAGTACTTC
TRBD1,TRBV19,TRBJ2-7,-,CASRGTGPSYEQYF,TGTGCCAGTAGGGGGACAGGCCCCTCCTACGAGCAGTACTTC
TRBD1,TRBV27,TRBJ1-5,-,CASRPGALRQGGYYSNQPQHF,TGTGCCAGCAGACCGGGTGCATTGAGACAGGGGGGTTACTATAGCAATCAGCCCCAGCATTTT
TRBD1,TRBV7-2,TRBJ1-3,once,CASSPTTGGRLSGNTIYF,TGTGCCAGCAGCCCCACGACAGGGGGCCGATTATCCGGAAACACCATATATTTT
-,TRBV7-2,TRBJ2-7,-,CASSFMVRGNEQYF,TGTGCCAGCAGCTTTATGGTACGGGGGAACGAGCAGTACTTC
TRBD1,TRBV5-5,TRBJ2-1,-,CASSVGQGYGEQFF,TGTGCCAGCAGCGTGGGACAGGGGTATGGTGAGCAGTTCTTC
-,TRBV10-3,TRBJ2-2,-,CAISASQTGTGELFF,TGTGCCATCAGTGCCTCCCAGACGGGGACCGGGGAGCTGTTTTTT
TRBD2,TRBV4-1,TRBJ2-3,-,CASSQGLAGGYTDTQYF,TGCGCCAGCAGCCAAGGACTAGCGGGAGGGTACACAGATACGCAGTATTTT
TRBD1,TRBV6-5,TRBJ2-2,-,CASSRTGDTGELFF,TGTGCCAGCAGCCGGACAGGGGACACCGGGGAGCTGTTTTTT
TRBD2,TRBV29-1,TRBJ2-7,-,CSVGGLAGYHEQYF,TGCAGCGTGGGGGGACTAGCGGGATATCACGAGCAGTACTTC
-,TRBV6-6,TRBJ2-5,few,CASNPGRREETQYF,TGTGCCAGCAATCCGGGAAGGAGGGAAGAGACCCAGTACTTC
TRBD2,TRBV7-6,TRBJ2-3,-,CASSRAGGTDTQYF,TGTGCCAGCAGCCGAGCGGGGGGCACAGATACGCAGTATTTT
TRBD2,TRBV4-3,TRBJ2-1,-,CASSQDRERGGSSYNEQFF,TGCGCCAGCAGCCAAGATCGAGAGCGGGGGGGTAGCTCCTACAATGAGCAGTTCTTC
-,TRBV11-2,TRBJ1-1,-,CASSLDAESGTEAFF,TGTGCCAGCAGCTTAGACGCAGAGTCGGGTACTGAAGCTTTCTTT
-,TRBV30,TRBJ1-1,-,CAWIPEDDDREAFF,TGTGCCTGGATTCCCGAGGATGACGACAGAGAAGCTTTCTTT
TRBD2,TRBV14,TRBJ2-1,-,CASSQARLAGDNEQFF,TGTGCCAGCAGCCAGGCAAGACTAGCGGGAGATAATGAGCAGTTCTTC
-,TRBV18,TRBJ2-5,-,CASSPRDGQKETQYF,TGTGCCAGCTCACCGCGGGACGGCCAGAAAGAGACCCAGTACTTC
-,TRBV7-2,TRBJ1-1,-,CASSLGGWTEAFF,TGTGCCAGCAGCTTAGGGGGCTGGACTGAAGCTTTCTTT
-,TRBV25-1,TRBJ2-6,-,CASSEYAGPTLANVLTF,TGTGCCAGCAGTGAATACGCAGGGCCCACATTGGCCAACGTCCTGACTTTC
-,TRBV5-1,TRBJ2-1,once,CASSLRPSGEQFF,TGCGCCAGCAGCTTAAGACCGTCAGGGGAGCAGTTCTTC
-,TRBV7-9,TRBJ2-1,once,CASSPHYNEQFF,TGTGCCAGCAGCCCCCACTACAATGAGCAGTTCTTC
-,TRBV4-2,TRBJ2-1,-,CASSQEVSQQRAGNEQFF,TGTGCCAGCAGCCAAGAGGTCTCGCAACAGCGGGCGGGCAATGAGCAGTTCTTC
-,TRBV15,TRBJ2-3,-,CATSRATGSDTQYF,TGTGCCACCAGCAGAGCTACGGGTTCAGATACGCAGTATTTT
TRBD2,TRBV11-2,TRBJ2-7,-,CASSPRRDYYEQYF,TGTGCCAGCAGCCCTCGACGGGACTACTACGAGCAGTACTTC
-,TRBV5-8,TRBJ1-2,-,CARRHFTYGYTF,TGTGCCAGAAGACACTTTACCTATGGCTACACCTTC
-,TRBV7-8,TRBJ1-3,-,CASSLERDISGNTIYF,TGTGCCAGCAGCTTAGAAAGGGACATCTCTGGAAACACCATATATTTT
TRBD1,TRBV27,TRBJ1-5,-,CASSAGTGSNQPQHF,TGTGCCAGCAGTGCAGGGACAGGGAGCAATCAGCCCCAGCATTTT
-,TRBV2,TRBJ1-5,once,CASTGVNQPQHF,TGTGCCAGCACAGGGGTTAATCAGCCCCAGCATTTT
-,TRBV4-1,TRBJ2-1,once,CASSQDTSSYNEQFF,TGCGCCAGCAGCCAAGATACAAGCTCCTACAATGAGCAGTTCTTC
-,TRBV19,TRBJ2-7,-,CASSLGGETYEQYF,TGTGCCAGTAGTCTGGGGGGAGAAACCTACGAGCAGTACTTC
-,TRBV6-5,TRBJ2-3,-,CASSTYSIATDTQYF,TGTGCCAGCAGTACGTATTCTATCGCCACAGATACGCAGTATTTT
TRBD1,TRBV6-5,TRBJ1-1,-,CASRRDRELGEAFF,TGTGCCAGCAGGCGGGACAGGGAGTTAGGTGAAGCTTTCTTT
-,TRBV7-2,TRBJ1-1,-,CASSLGRVNTEAFF,TGTGCCAGCAGCTTGGGCAGGGTGAACACTGAAGCTTTCTTT
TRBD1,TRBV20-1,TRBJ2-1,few,CSAGDRDEQFF,TGCAGTGCTGGGGACAGGGATGAGCAGTTCTTC
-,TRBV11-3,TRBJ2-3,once,CASSLDGRFSTDTQYF,TGTGCCAGCAGTTTAGATGGGAGATTTAGCACAGATACGCAGTATTTT
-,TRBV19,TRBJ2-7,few,CASSEGGGPILNEQYF,TGTGCCAGTAGTGAGGGGGGGGGACCGATCCTCAACGAGCAGTACTTC
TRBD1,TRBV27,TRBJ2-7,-,CASSSTGTVSYEQYF,TGTGCCAGCAGTTCCACCGGGACAGTAAGCTACGAGCAGTACTTC
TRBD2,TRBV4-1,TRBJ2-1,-,CASSPPTSGVFYEQFF,TGCGCCAGCAGCCCACCGACTAGCGGGGTTTTCTATGAGCAGTTCTTC
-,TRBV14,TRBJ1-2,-,CASSQSGAGGYTF,TGTGCCAGCAGCCAAAGTGGGGCTGGCGGCTACACCTTC